The rows below give T cell receptor beta chains drawn from one sample of a study of blood T cells in healthy people across ages. One entry per CDR3 protein, called by TCRdb with MiXCR from the 5' RACE reads. The sample holds 650,000 to 700,000 distinct CDR3 sequences; around 32% are singletons and the top ten take 15%. Sample: blood. The source of these receptors is a woman aged 80 or over in good health. CDR3s include the opening cysteine and the closing phenylalanine or tryptophan. Fields, in order: V gene, D gene, J gene, clone size, CDR3 protein, CDR3 DNA. D genes are given only for firm matches. For some rows the clone size is stated as once, few or many, or as a class when expanded; others skip it.

v_call: TRBV20-1
d_call: TRBD2
j_call: TRBJ2-7
clone_size: .
cdr3_aa: CSARDQRLASEQYF
cdr3_nt: TGCAGTGCTAGAGATCAGCGACTAGCGAGCGAGCAGTACTTC

v_call: TRBV6-5
d_call: .
j_call: TRBJ2-1
clone_size: .
cdr3_aa: CASSPTRRVHEQFF
cdr3_nt: TGTGCCAGCAGTCCTACAAGGAGGGTCCATGAGCAGTTCTTC

v_call: TRBV3-1
d_call: .
j_call: TRBJ1-5
clone_size: .
cdr3_aa: CASSQTGRDQPQHF
cdr3_nt: TGTGCCAGCAGCCAGACGGGACGGGACCAGCCCCAGCATTTT

v_call: TRBV15
d_call: TRBD2
j_call: TRBJ2-1
clone_size: few
cdr3_aa: CATSRDPGGASNEQFF
cdr3_nt: TGTGCCACCAGCAGAGATCCGGGGGGGGCAAGCAATGAGCAGTTCTTC

v_call: TRBV2
d_call: TRBD2
j_call: TRBJ2-1
clone_size: many
cdr3_aa: CASSEAFSGGGYNEQFF
cdr3_nt: TGTGCCAGCAGTGAAGCCTTCAGCGGGGGGGGATACAATGAGCAGTTCTTC

v_call: TRBV30
d_call: TRBD1
j_call: TRBJ2-7
clone_size: many
cdr3_aa: CAWMRTGTAYEQYF
cdr3_nt: TGTGCCTGGATGCGAACCGGGACAGCCTACGAGCAGTACTTC

v_call: TRBV9
d_call: .
j_call: TRBJ1-2
clone_size: few
cdr3_aa: CASSPRAGESGYTF
cdr3_nt: TGTGCCAGCAGCCCCCGAGCCGGGGAAAGTGGCTACACCTTC

v_call: TRBV29-1
d_call: .
j_call: TRBJ1-1
clone_size: .
cdr3_aa: CSGEYLMNTEAFF
cdr3_nt: TGCAGCGGTGAGTATCTTATGAACACTGAAGCTTTCTTT

v_call: TRBV7-2
d_call: .
j_call: TRBJ2-7
clone_size: .
cdr3_aa: CASSLKRTGSYEQYF
cdr3_nt: TGTGCCAGCAGCTTAAAACGGACGGGCTCCTACGAGCAGTACTTC

v_call: TRBV7-2
d_call: TRBD1
j_call: TRBJ1-2
clone_size: once
cdr3_aa: CASSSRQGAIGGYTF
cdr3_nt: TGTGCCAGCAGCTCGAGACAGGGGGCTATCGGCGGCTACACCTTC

v_call: TRBV6-2/TRBV6-3
d_call: .
j_call: TRBJ1-1
clone_size: .
cdr3_aa: CASSPTRGHTEAFF
cdr3_nt: TGTGCCAGCAGCCCGACCCGGGGCCACACTGAAGCTTTCTTT

v_call: TRBV27
d_call: .
j_call: TRBJ2-7
clone_size: many
cdr3_aa: CASSLRAGRTRLGEQYF
cdr3_nt: TGTGCCAGCAGTTTAAGGGCAGGGCGGACGAGGCTAGGCGAGCAGTACTTC

v_call: TRBV20-1
d_call: .
j_call: TRBJ1-2
clone_size: many
cdr3_aa: CSARLLLAGRGGGYTF
cdr3_nt: TGCAGTGCTAGACTCCTCTTAGCGGGAAGAGGTGGCGGCTACACCTTC

v_call: TRBV29-1
d_call: .
j_call: TRBJ2-3
clone_size: many
cdr3_aa: CSVELGDTQYF
cdr3_nt: TGCAGCGTTGAACTAGGCGATACGCAGTATTTT

v_call: TRBV20-1
d_call: .
j_call: TRBJ2-6
clone_size: .
cdr3_aa: CSARVPRASRGANVRTF
cdr3_nt: TGCAGTGCTAGAGTCCCCCGGGCTTCACGTGGGGCCAACGTCCGGACTTTC

v_call: TRBV30
d_call: .
j_call: TRBJ2-1
clone_size: many
cdr3_aa: CAWSVLSTANEQFF
cdr3_nt: TGTGCCTGGAGTGTACTGAGCACCGCCAATGAGCAGTTCTTC

v_call: TRBV7-2
d_call: TRBD1
j_call: TRBJ2-3
clone_size: many
cdr3_aa: CASSLVGTVPTDTQYF
cdr3_nt: TGTGCCAGCAGCTTAGTAGGGACAGTCCCCACAGATACGCAGTATTTT

v_call: TRBV20-1
d_call: TRBD2
j_call: TRBJ2-7
clone_size: .
cdr3_aa: CSLRGTSPRHEQYF
cdr3_nt: TGCAGCCTGAGGGGGACTAGTCCAAGGCACGAGCAGTACTTC

v_call: TRBV18
d_call: TRBD2
j_call: TRBJ2-5
clone_size: many
cdr3_aa: CASSPKGSSGYQETQYF
cdr3_nt: TGTGCCAGCTCACCAAAAGGGAGTAGCGGGTACCAAGAGACCCAGTACTTC

v_call: TRBV20-1
d_call: TRBD2
j_call: TRBJ2-1
clone_size: many
cdr3_aa: CSAPNGGGSYNEQFF
cdr3_nt: TGCAGTGCTCCAAACGGGGGGGGGTCCTACAATGAGCAGTTCTTC

v_call: TRBV5-6
d_call: .
j_call: TRBJ2-3
clone_size: .
cdr3_aa: CASSLKGGGSRDTQYF
cdr3_nt: TGTGCCAGCAGCCTCAAGGGGGGGGGTAGTAGAGATACGCAGTATTTT

v_call: TRBV5-1
d_call: .
j_call: TRBJ2-3
clone_size: many
cdr3_aa: CASSLDNRGTDTQYF
cdr3_nt: TGCGCCAGCAGCTTGGACAACAGGGGCACAGATACGCAGTATTTT

v_call: TRBV12-3/TRBV12-4
d_call: .
j_call: TRBJ1-2
clone_size: many
cdr3_aa: CASRGRGLKNYGYTF
cdr3_nt: TGTGCCAGCAGGGGTCGTGGACTGAAGAACTATGGCTACACCTTC

v_call: TRBV4-1
d_call: .
j_call: TRBJ1-4
clone_size: .
cdr3_aa: CASSQGGKGSGDEKLFF
cdr3_nt: TGCGCCAGCAGCCAAGGTGGAAAAGGATCAGGAGATGAAAAACTGTTTTTT

v_call: TRBV10-3
d_call: .
j_call: TRBJ1-1
clone_size: .
cdr3_aa: CAIREEVRRGAFF
cdr3_nt: TGCGCCATCAGGGAGGAGGTACGACGGGGGGCTTTCTTT

v_call: TRBV7-3
d_call: TRBD2
j_call: TRBJ2-1
clone_size: .
cdr3_aa: CASSLDGRNEQFF
cdr3_nt: TGTGCCAGCAGCCTGGACGGGAGGAATGAGCAGTTCTTC

v_call: TRBV5-1
d_call: .
j_call: TRBJ1-1
clone_size: .
cdr3_aa: CASSLSRTTEAFF
cdr3_nt: TGCGCCAGCAGCTTGAGTAGAACCACTGAAGCTTTCTTT

v_call: TRBV7-9
d_call: .
j_call: TRBJ1-1
clone_size: .
cdr3_aa: CASSLDTGWNTEAFF
cdr3_nt: TGTGCCAGCAGCTTAGATACAGGGTGGAACACTGAAGCTTTCTTT

v_call: TRBV9
d_call: .
j_call: TRBJ1-6
clone_size: .
cdr3_aa: CASSAGTFGGSLHF
cdr3_nt: TGTGCCAGCAGCGCAGGGACTTTCGGAGGATCCCTCCACTTT

v_call: TRBV7-2
d_call: .
j_call: TRBJ1-2
clone_size: many
cdr3_aa: CASSQDSLNYGYTF
cdr3_nt: TGTGCCAGCAGCCAGGACAGCTTGAACTATGGCTACACCTTC

v_call: TRBV20-1
d_call: TRBD1
j_call: TRBJ2-3
clone_size: .
cdr3_aa: CSVRGPADTQYF
cdr3_nt: TGCAGTGTCAGGGGGCCGGCAGATACGCAGTATTTT

v_call: TRBV20-1
d_call: TRBD1
j_call: TRBJ1-2
clone_size: many
cdr3_aa: CSARDPGQLYGGYTF
cdr3_nt: TGCAGTGCTAGAGACCCGGGACAGCTTTATGGTGGCTACACCTTC

v_call: TRBV6-1
d_call: .
j_call: TRBJ2-5
clone_size: many
cdr3_aa: CASVISAQETQYF
cdr3_nt: TGTGCCAGCGTGATTTCAGCACAAGAGACCCAGTACTTC

v_call: TRBV7-6
d_call: TRBD2
j_call: TRBJ2-1
clone_size: many
cdr3_aa: CASSLAALAGEQFF
cdr3_nt: TGTGCCAGCAGCTTAGCGGCCCTAGCGGGGGAGCAGTTCTTC

v_call: TRBV15
d_call: .
j_call: TRBJ2-1
clone_size: many
cdr3_aa: CATSRDHRWDTKHNEQFF
cdr3_nt: TGTGCCACCAGCAGAGATCACCGGTGGGACACTAAGCACAATGAGCAGTTCTTC

v_call: TRBV18
d_call: .
j_call: TRBJ1-5
clone_size: many
cdr3_aa: CASSPGVTGQPQHF
cdr3_nt: TGTGCCAGCTCACCCGGAGTCACCGGTCAGCCCCAGCATTTT

v_call: TRBV12-3/TRBV12-4
d_call: .
j_call: TRBJ2-3
clone_size: .
cdr3_aa: CASSLEDTDTEYF
cdr3_nt: TGTGCCAGCAGTTTAGAGGACACAGATACGGAGTATTTT

v_call: TRBV6-5
d_call: TRBD1
j_call: TRBJ2-4
clone_size: many
cdr3_aa: CASSYSRQGNIQYF
cdr3_nt: TGTGCCAGCAGTTACTCCCGACAGGGGAACATTCAGTACTTC

v_call: TRBV10-3
d_call: TRBD1
j_call: TRBJ1-2
clone_size: many
cdr3_aa: CAMGGQGRKENGYTF
cdr3_nt: TGTGCCATGGGGGGACAGGGCCGTAAGGAGAATGGCTACACCTTC

v_call: TRBV5-1
d_call: TRBD1
j_call: TRBJ1-2
clone_size: .
cdr3_aa: CASSTGTGKGYGYTF
cdr3_nt: TGCGCCAGCAGCACCGGGACAGGGAAAGGCTATGGCTACACCTTC

v_call: TRBV7-9
d_call: TRBD1
j_call: TRBJ1-5
clone_size: .
cdr3_aa: CASSPTGEGGQPQHF
cdr3_nt: TGTGCCAGCAGCCCGACAGGGGAGGGTGGTCAGCCCCAGCATTTT